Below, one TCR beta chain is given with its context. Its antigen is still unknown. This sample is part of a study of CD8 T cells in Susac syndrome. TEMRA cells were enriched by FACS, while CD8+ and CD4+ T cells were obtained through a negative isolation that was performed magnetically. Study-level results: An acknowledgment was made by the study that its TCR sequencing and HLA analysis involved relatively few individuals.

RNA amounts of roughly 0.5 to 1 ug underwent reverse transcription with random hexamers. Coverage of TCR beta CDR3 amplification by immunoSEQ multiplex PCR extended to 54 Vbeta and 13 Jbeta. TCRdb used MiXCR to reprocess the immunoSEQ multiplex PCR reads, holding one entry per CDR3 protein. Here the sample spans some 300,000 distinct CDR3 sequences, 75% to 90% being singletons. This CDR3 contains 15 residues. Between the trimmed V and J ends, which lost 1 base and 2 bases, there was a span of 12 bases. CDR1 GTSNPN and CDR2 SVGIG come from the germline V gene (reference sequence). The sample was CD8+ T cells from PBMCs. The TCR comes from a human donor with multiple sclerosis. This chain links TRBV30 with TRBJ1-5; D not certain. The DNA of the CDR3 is TGTGCCTGGAGTGCGGCGTCCGGGGGCAATCAGCCCCAGCATTTT. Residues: CAWSAASGGNQPQHF.